This T cell receptor (beta chain) was found in a study of CD8+CD57+ T cells in acquired aplastic anemia. Study-wide points: Patient and control CD8+ Simpson's diversity was not significantly different. Lower diversity was found in CD8+CD57+ cells than in total CD4+ and CD8+ pools in patients.

The CDR3 loop spans 13 amino acids. Trimming removed 5 bases from V and 8 bases from J, with 15 bases in between. Germline V gene sequence: CDR1 SGHTA, CDR2 FQGTGA. Patients selected for sequencing had displayed CD8+CD57+ cell expansion by flow cytometry. Patients were therapy-naive when their blood was sampled. CDR3 and TCR beta VDJ profiling relied on genomic DNA as the template. Via MiXCR, TCRdb re-called the reads, giving one row per CDR3 protein. The sample has some 20,000 distinct CDR3 sequences, about two fifths seen once. This clonotype was counted only a few times. Its antigen is unidentified. The J gene is TRBJ1-2, the V gene TRBV7-3, with D unclear. The TCR originated in a human donor with aplastic anemia. Sequencing was done on a sample of CD8+CD57+ T cells sorted from PBMCs. Subset meaning: bead-enriched CD8+CD57+ effector memory T cells from SAA patients. The CDR3 coding sequence is TGTGCCAGCAGCCCCGGGTCGGATTGGGGCTACACCTTC. It specifies CASSPGSDWGYTF.